A single sample is the source of the 5 T cell receptor beta chains below, sequenced in a study of cytomegalovirus exposure and HLA in healthy donors. The PCR made use of 60 Vbeta and 13 Jbeta primers. The protocol was immunoSEQ multiplex PCR, while the TCRdb copy is restricted to in-frame clones and leaves out a portion. This sample has 65,000 to 75,000 clones; approximately 67% occur once, and the top ten carry about 1.9%. Source material: PBMCs. All receptors derive from a woman in her 30s in good health and CMV-seronegative.

In this sample, this clone turned up once. This chain connects TRBV2 to TRBJ2-5, with D unresolved. Near its end, the DNA agrees better with TRBJ2-7, so the J call may be wrong. This CDR3 spans 11 amino acids. In germline, CDR1 is SNHLY, CDR2 FYNNEI. CDR3 nucleotide sequence: TGTGCCAGCAGTGCACAGTACGAGCAGTACTTC. It translates to CASSAQYEQYF.

This clone has just one count. CDR3 DNA: TGTGCCAGCAGTGCTGACAGGGGGCGATCAGATACGCAGTATTTT. This encodes CASSADRGRSDTQYF. The V call is TRBV6-5, the J call TRBJ2-3; 10 bases match TRBD1. The germline V gene encodes CDR1 MNHEY and CDR2 SVGAGI. Trimming removed 5 bases from V and 4 bases from J; junction bases left unmatched: 6. This CDR3 comprises 15 residues.

The chain joins TRBV6-5 to TRBJ1-4, with TRBD1 matching 9 bases. CDR1 and CDR2 (germline): MNHEY, SVGAGI. This CDR3 region has 12 residues. V shed 8 bases and J 6 bases; nucleotides not matched to a gene: 1. CDR3 coding DNA: TGTGCCAGCCGGGACAGGGATGAAAAACTGTTTTTT. Its protein product is CASRDRDEKLFF.

The gene calls are TRBV7-3 and TRBJ2-1; 12 bases are shared with TRBD2. Trimming cost V 3 bases and J 10 bases; bases outside gene matches: 1. Germline lookup yields CDR1 SGHTA and CDR2 FQGTGA. The CDR3 totals 13 residues. The CDR3 reads CASSLGTSGEQFF. In nucleotides, the CDR3 is TGTGCCAGCAGCTTGGGGACTAGCGGGGAGCAGTTCTTC.

This clone was picked up one time. V and J are TRBV18 and TRBJ2-7, with TRBD1 matching 7 bases. Germline CDR1 and CDR2: KGHSH and LQKENI. The CDR3 is made up of 14 amino acids. V was pared by 3 bases and J by 2 bases, with 4 bases of the junction left unmatched. The CDR3 reads CASSPSGQTYEQYF. CDR3 bases: TGTGCCAGCTCACCTTCGGGACAGACCTACGAGCAGTACTTC.